Described below is a single T cell receptor beta chain sequence and its context. The table lists this clonotype with a few counts. No antigen is known for it. The input lacks base qualities; no much larger clone sits a single base away. From the cysteine up to the phenylalanine, the CDR3 has a length of 14 residues. The only DNA kept is the CDR3, 42 bases in frame from the first base. V gives up 1 base and J gives up 5 bases, and the segment between their germline ends measures 10 bases. For CDR1 and CDR2, the germline V gene lists MGHRA and YSYEKL. The data belong to a study of regulatory T cells in long-lasting Graves disease (TCRdb year 2021). The study in broad terms: Newly diagnosed Graves' disease patients had taken antithyroid drugs for less than 3 months. The study was conducted in China and was registered as a clinical trial. A total of around 35 samples underwent TCR sequencing: around 13 from persistent and about 20 from newly diagnosed Graves' disease patients. Peripheral blood TCR sequencing and RNA sequencing compared persistent Graves' disease patients with newly diagnosed Graves' disease patients.

The time point label for this specimen denotes: newly diagnosed GD, antithyroid drugs for less than 3 months. For both TCR sequencing and RNA sequencing, RNA was extracted from PBMCs using TRIzol. Graves' disease was diagnosed according to American Thyroid Association guidelines. Patients for the study were recruited at an endocrinology department in Xi'an, China. From each patient, approximately 10 milliliters of peripheral blood was collected into an EDTA anticoagulant tube. PBMCs were isolated by Ficoll Paque Plus density gradient separation without further T cell sorting. An Agilent 2100 Bioanalyzer and agarose gel were used to assess RNA quality, and a NanoDrop 2000 was used to measure RNA concentration. Findings and caveats that apply to the study as a whole: Only peripheral blood was studied, because thyroid tissue, the primary lesion, was inaccessible. Sequencing and analysis were limited to the TCR beta chain. A larger number of public clonotypes was shared among persistent patients (about 2,700) than among newly diagnosed patients (around 870). Preferential use of TRBV28, TRBJ1-2 and TRBJ2-5 was observed in persistent disease, whereas TRBV20-1 and TRBJ2-1 were favored in newly diagnosed disease. Compared with newly diagnosed patients, persistent Graves' disease patients had lower TCR Shannon entropy and fewer highly expanded clones, which suggests clonal expansion. As a limitation, the authors acknowledged that the small sample size may reduce accuracy.

Receptor amplification or capture employed multiplex PCR. Sequenced on an Illumina HiSeq 4000. CDR3 regions were amplified by Arm-PCR with iRepertoire HTBI primers to construct TCR beta libraries. PCR products were gel purified before sequencing. The original methods were these. Across samples, about 64 TRBV and 14 TRBJ segments were identified and used for gene usage analysis of CDR3 amino acid clonotypes. COPE and FqMerger were used to merge filtered high-quality paired reads into contigs. BLAST was used to align contigs to IMGT TRBV, TRBD and TRBJ reference genes, and CDR3 was defined according to IMGT. Any clonotype with a frequency above 0.1% was counted as a highly expanded clone. Shannon entropy served as the measure of repertoire diversity, while the Gini coefficient captured V-J evenness. A clonotype was considered public if more than one individual shared it. TCRdb handled the public reads itself, with Q25 trimming in fastp and clone calling in MiXCR, and kept productive beta chains. Each entry is one CDR3 protein sequence, shown with its most common DNA and genes. TCRdb assigned the V and J calls; the authors' analysis was not used. For this sample there are roughly 500,000 distinct CDR3 sequences; roughly 14% appear just once. Roughly a tenth of the sample is held by the ten biggest clonotypes.

The same sample was also used in a study of T cells in Graves' hyperthyroidism and ophthalmopathy. As the second publication notes: Graves' hyperthyroidism was defined as stable when no progression to ophthalmopathy occurred over 18 months of follow-up. Hyperthyroidism patients were newly diagnosed, had a disease duration of under 2 months, and were aged 18 to 65 years. Exclusion was applied to patients with uncontrolled infections, other autoimmune diseases, pregnancy or lactation. Diagnoses were based on clinical symptoms, serum thyroxine and TRAb, thyroid ultrasound and orbital computed tomography. For the first round of RT-PCR on the TCR CDR3, the HTBI primer set was used together with the Qiagen OneStep RT-PCR kit. Blood samples also contained most of the expanded thyroid clonotypes (frequency above 0.001), which suggests that blood repertoires may reflect thyroid immune responses. A 13 V-J signature model separated ophthalmopathy from stable hyperthyroidism, with about 88% sensitivity and roughly 82% specificity in cross-validation and 80%/75% in testing. In validation, progression to ophthalmopathy was predicted by the model with 55% to 71% sensitivity and 72.22% specificity, a median of about 6 months before onset. TCR V-J signatures able to tell the groups apart were searched for in a discovery cohort of 90 to 100 patients, of whom 43 had Graves' ophthalmopathy and more than 55 had stable Graves' hyperthyroidism. An independent validation cohort of under 20 hyperthyroidism patients and about 15 patients who later progressed to ophthalmopathy tested prospective prediction of ophthalmopathy. The roughly 99 discovery patients were divided at random into training and test sets in a 7:3 ratio. In more than 5 Graves' hyperthyroidism patients, the study also compared T-cell repertoires from thyroid tissue with T-cell repertoires from blood. Following sampling, methimazole starting at 30 mg daily was given to hyperthyroidism patients, and high-dose intravenous methylprednisolone was given to ophthalmopathy patients. The libraries were constructed in a second round of multiplex PCR and then size-selected and purified. Paired-end sequencing of the libraries was performed with 100 bp reads on an Illumina HiSeq2000. Raw data were processed with SOAPnuke, discarding reads with adapters, uncalled bases, mean Phred below 15, or no exact constant-primer or identifier match. High-quality paired reads were merged with COPE v1.2.5, and unique nucleotide sequences were defined as clonotypes. MiTCR v1.1 was used to align clonotypes to the IMGT TRBV, TRBD and TRBJ reference segments. Analysis was restricted to V-J combinations with a frequency above 0.0001, which covered over 98% of repertoires. The TCS score was defined as F50 (clonal expansion) divided by E x V (chaos), with BLOSUM62-based TCRdist calculated between CDR3 peptides within each V-J. Welch's t-statistics and random forest reduced 514 V-J features to roughly 13, which were used in a naive Bayes classifier (R e1071). Sample size was not statistically predetermined, and investigators were not blinded to group allocation. The paper describes TCR Vbeta CDR3 sequencing of 135 peripheral blood samples, made up of roughly 45 ophthalmopathy patients, 70 to 75 hyperthyroidism patients and 17 progressor patients.

The sample here was peripheral blood mononuclear cells (PBMCs), taken at new diagnosis, from a patient treated with antithyroid drugs. This receptor was identified in a young man with Graves disease. Donor details come from another sample of the same person, matched by shared clones. The sequence is built from TRBV4-1 and TRBJ2-3; the D gene cannot be resolved reliably. The CDR3 region reads CASSQGISLDTQYF. The bases are TGCGCCAGCAGCCAAGGGATTAGTCTAGATACGCAGTATTTT.